The rows below give T cell receptor beta chains drawn from one sample of a study of blood T cell repertoires in COVID-19. Only in-frame clones appear in the TCRdb table, and some are missing; sequencing was by immunoSEQ multiplex PCR. The table shows around 200,000 clones, with around 79% occurring only once. Sequencing input: peripheral blood. The receptors derive from a man aged 45-65 years who had recovered from COVID-19. Each CDR3 is given with its conserved first and last residue. The D gene is left open where the match is weak. A row's size may be missing; if present it is once, few, many or a size class.

d_gene: NA; abundance: NA; v_gene: TRBV2; j_gene: TRBJ1-2; CDR3aa: CASSQGKGYTF; CDR3nt: TGTGCCAGCAGCCAGGGAAAGGGCTACACCTTC
d_gene: NA; abundance: NA; v_gene: TRBV6-2/TRBV6-3; j_gene: TRBJ2-7; CDR3aa: CASSSSREGFYEQYF; CDR3nt: NA
d_gene: NA; abundance: many; v_gene: TRBV19; j_gene: TRBJ2-7; CDR3aa: CASSITASSSYEQYF; CDR3nt: TGTGCCAGTAGTATCACGGCTAGCAGCTCCTACGAGCAGTACTTC
d_gene: NA; abundance: NA; v_gene: TRBV4-2; j_gene: TRBJ2-7; CDR3aa: CASSQSSGLREQYF; CDR3nt: TGTGCCAGCAGCCAAAGTTCAGGGTTACGCGAGCAGTACTTC
d_gene: NA; abundance: NA; v_gene: TRBV29-1; j_gene: TRBJ2-4; CDR3aa: CGGKATAKNIQYF; CDR3nt: TGCGGAGGGAAGGCTACAGCCAAAAACATTCAGTACTTC
d_gene: NA; abundance: NA; v_gene: TRBV3-1/TRBV3-2; j_gene: TRBJ2-2; CDR3aa: CASSPTTSNTGELFF; CDR3nt: TGTGCCAGCAGCCCGACTACCTCGAACACCGGGGAGCTGTTTTTT
d_gene: TRBD1; abundance: NA; v_gene: TRBV5-1; j_gene: TRBJ1-1; CDR3aa: CASSRSGGAVTEAFF; CDR3nt: TGCGCCAGCAGCCGTTCAGGGGGCGCGGTCACTGAAGCTTTCTTT
d_gene: TRBD1; abundance: NA; v_gene: TRBV6-5; j_gene: TRBJ2-5; CDR3aa: CASRADRTRKETQYF; CDR3nt: TGTGCCAGCAGAGCGGACAGGACCAGGAAAGAGACCCAGTACTTC
d_gene: NA; abundance: NA; v_gene: TRBV28; j_gene: TRBJ1-1; CDR3aa: CASIGGLNTEAFF; CDR3nt: TGTGCCAGCATCGGGGGTTTGAACACTGAAGCTTTCTTT
d_gene: NA; abundance: NA; v_gene: TRBV9; j_gene: TRBJ2-7; CDR3aa: CASSVAVGVGAYEQYF; CDR3nt: TGTGCCAGCAGCGTAGCCGTCGGAGTGGGAGCCTACGAGCAGTACTTC
d_gene: TRBD1; abundance: NA; v_gene: TRBV19; j_gene: TRBJ2-1; CDR3aa: CASSTTGQTNEQFF; CDR3nt: TGTGCCAGTAGTACAACGGGACAGACCAATGAGCAGTTCTTC
d_gene: NA; abundance: NA; v_gene: TRBV18; j_gene: TRBJ2-5; CDR3aa: CASSLLQGKQETQYF; CDR3nt: TGTGCCAGCTCACTACTGCAGGGGAAGCAAGAGACCCAGTACTTC
d_gene: TRBD1; abundance: NA; v_gene: TRBV19; j_gene: TRBJ2-5; CDR3aa: CASRKTGGEYQETQYF; CDR3nt: TGTGCCAGTAGGAAGACAGGGGGCGAGTATCAAGAGACCCAGTACTTC
d_gene: NA; abundance: NA; v_gene: TRBV21-1; j_gene: TRBJ2-4; CDR3aa: CASRRSLAEGPIKNIQYF; CDR3nt: TGTGCCAGCAGACGTTCACTAGCGGAGGGGCCCATCAAAAACATTCAGTACTTC
d_gene: NA; abundance: NA; v_gene: TRBV29-1; j_gene: TRBJ1-1; CDR3aa: CSVVAVIRTEAFF; CDR3nt: TGCAGCGTTGTCGCAGTAATACGCACTGAAGCTTTCTTT
d_gene: TRBD1; abundance: NA; v_gene: TRBV6-5; j_gene: TRBJ1-2; CDR3aa: CASKKTGGSHGYTF; CDR3nt: TGTGCCAGCAAAAAGACAGGGGGGAGTCATGGCTACACCTTC
d_gene: NA; abundance: once; v_gene: TRBV19; j_gene: TRBJ1-4; CDR3aa: CASSMVGVEKLFF; CDR3nt: TGTGCCAGTAGTATGGTCGGTGTGGAAAAACTGTTTTTT